These T cell receptor beta chains were read from a single sample in a study of cytotoxic CD8 clonotypes in ibrutinib-treated CLL. Clones were read by immunoSEQ multiplex PCR, and TCRdb kept only the in-frame ones, dropping some. The sample carries over 75,000 clones, 70% to 80% recorded once. This specimen consisted of PBMCs, obtained after 12 months of ibrutinib treatment. Every receptor here comes from a human donor with chronic lymphocytic leukemia. Both conserved end residues are part of each CDR3. A D gene is named only where the DNA matches it firmly. Clone size is given for some rows only: seen once, a few or many times, or a class if the clone is expanded.

v_call	clone_size	d_call	j_call	cdr3_nt	cdr3_aa
TRBV19	-	TRBD1	TRBJ1-2	TGTGCCAGTAGTCCGAACCCTCGGGACAGCCACCTCAGCTACACCTTC	CASSPNPRDSHLSYTF
TRBV7-9	-	-	TRBJ1-1	TGTGCCAGCCCCCCTCTTGAGGATACTGAAGCTTTCTTT	CASPPLEDTEAFF
TRBV11-3	once	-	TRBJ1-1	TGTGCCAGCAGCCCCCGAAGGGGTGAGGCTTTCTTT	CASSPRRGEAFF
TRBV7-2	few	TRBD1	TRBJ1-2	TGTGCCAGCAGCTTAGGGGGGACAGGGTATGGCTACACCTTC	CASSLGGTGYGYTF
TRBV18	-	-	TRBJ1-6	TGTGCCAGCTCACGGACGGAGGGAGGGAATTCACCCCTCCACTTT	CASSRTEGGNSPLHF
TRBV7-2	-	TRBD2	TRBJ2-7	TGTGCCAGCAGGGAGCGGGGGCCCGCCTACGAGCAGTACTTC	CASRERGPAYEQYF
TRBV11-2	-	-	TRBJ2-7	TGTGCCAGCAGCTCGGGCTGGGTCTCCTACGAGCAGTACTTC	CASSSGWVSYEQYF
TRBV27	-	-	TRBJ1-4	TGTGCCAGCAGTTATCGGGGCAGGACAGAAGAAAAACTGTTTTTT	CASSYRGRTEEKLFF
TRBV7-9	few	-	TRBJ2-7	TGTGCCAGCAGCTTATCCCTGGCAGACCGACCCTACGAGCAGTACTTC	CASSLSLADRPYEQYF
TRBV7-2	-	-	TRBJ1-3	TGTGCCAGCAGCCGCTCAGGGGCTGGAAACACCATATATTTT	CASSRSGAGNTIYF
TRBV5-6	-	-	TRBJ1-6	TGTGCCAGCAGCTTCCGGAACACCAATTCACCCCTCCACTTT	CASSFRNTNSPLHF
TRBV6-4	-	TRBD1	TRBJ2-1	TGTGCCAGCAGTGAAGACAGGGGGTCCTACAATGAGCAGTTCTTC	CASSEDRGSYNEQFF
TRBV18	-	-	TRBJ2-2	TGTGCCAGCTTCTCCACATCGAACACCGGGGAGCTGTTTTTT	CASFSTSNTGELFF
TRBV28	once	TRBD2	TRBJ2-1	TGTGCCAGCAGGCCCCCTAGCGGGGGGGCCGTCGAGCAGTTCTTC	CASRPPSGGAVEQFF
TRBV19	-	TRBD2	TRBJ2-3	TGTGCCAGTAGTATCACTAGCGGGGGTGCCAATACGCAGTATTTT	CASSITSGGANTQYF
TRBV4-1	medium-sized	-	TRBJ1-2	TGTGCCAGCAGCCAAGATTCAGAAGGCTACACCTTC	CASSQDSEGYTF
TRBV21-1	-	-	TRBJ2-7	TGTGCCAGCAGCGGATCTAGCGGGGGGGCGGTTGATTACTACGAGCAGTACTTC	CASSGSSGGAVDYYEQYF
TRBV13	-	-	TRBJ2-1	TGTGCCAGCAGCCGGACATGGAATGAGCAGTTCTTC	CASSRTWNEQFF
TRBV6-4	-	TRBD2	TRBJ2-3	TGTGCCAGCAGCCCTACTAGCGGGGGTCTCGCGCAGTATTTT	CASSPTSGGLAQYF
TRBV29-1	-	-	TRBJ1-2	TGCAGCGTTGGGGACCCCGGCGGGGGCTATGGCTACACCTTC	CSVGDPGGGYGYTF
TRBV29-1	few	-	TRBJ1-2	TGCAGCGTTGATACGGGGGACGGTGGCTACACCTTC	CSVDTGDGGYTF
TRBV11-3	-	-	TRBJ2-3	TGTGCCAGCAGCTTACTTAGCCGAGTCACAGATACGCAGTATTTT	CASSLLSRVTDTQYF
TRBV6-5	-	TRBD2	TRBJ2-2	TGTGCCAGCAGTTATACTCCTAGCGGGGACACCGGGGAGCTGTTTTTT	CASSYTPSGDTGELFF
TRBV7-7	once	-	TRBJ2-4	TGTGCTAGCAACGACAACGAGAACACCTTTCTGGAAGATATAGCCAAAAACATTCAGTACTTC	CASNDNENTFLEDIAKNIQYF
TRBV6-1	-	-	TRBJ2-5	TGTGCCAGCAGTGACACGGTAGCGTACATGGGGGAGACCCAGTACTTC	CASSDTVAYMGETQYF
TRBV2	-	-	TRBJ1-4	TGTGCCAGCAGTGAAGACATGATCCCAGGACTGTTTTTT	CASSEDMIPGLFF
TRBV5-6	-	-	TRBJ2-5	TGTGCCAGCAGCTTCCGACAGGCCGGGGTGCGCGAGACCCAGTACTTC	CASSFRQAGVRETQYF
TRBV11-2	-	-	TRBJ2-3	TGTGCCAGCAGCCGTGGGGGGGCCCCCACAGATACGCAGTATTTT	CASSRGGAPTDTQYF
TRBV6-6	once	-	TRBJ1-1	TGTGCCAGCAGTTACAAAGGGACTGAAGCTTTCTTT	CASSYKGTEAFF
TRBV7-8	-	-	TRBJ2-2	TGTGCCAGCAGCTTAAGGGCCACCGGGGAGCTGTTTTTT	CASSLRATGELFF
TRBV7-8	few	-	TRBJ2-6	TGTGCCAGCAGCCTAGGGGCGCTCGGGGCCAACGTCCTGACTTTC	CASSLGALGANVLTF
TRBV2	-	-	TRBJ1-2	TGTGCCAGCAGTACCACAGGGAAAGGCTACACCTTC	CASSTTGKGYTF
TRBV9	-	-	TRBJ1-2	TGTGCCAGCAGCGCACTGACGGAGCGTGGTTATGGCTACACCTTC	CASSALTERGYGYTF
TRBV5-1	many	-	TRBJ2-7	TGCGCCAGCAGCTTGGGTGGGGCCTCCCGGGACGAGCAGTACTTC	CASSLGGASRDEQYF
TRBV9	-	TRBD1	TRBJ2-4	TGTGCCAGCAGCGGAGGACAGGGAGTGGCCAAAAACATTCAGTACTTC	CASSGGQGVAKNIQYF
TRBV2	-	-	TRBJ2-7	TGTGCCAGCAGTTTAGGGGGCTACGAGCAGTACTTC	CASSLGGYEQYF
TRBV6-4	-	-	TRBJ1-3	TGTGCCAGCAGTGACTCATACGGGTCTGGAAACACCATATATTTT	CASSDSYGSGNTIYF
TRBV6-6	-	-	TRBJ2-2	TGTGCCAGCAGTCCGCCGACAGGGAACACCGGGGAGCTGTTTTTT	CASSPPTGNTGELFF
TRBV6-6	few	TRBD1	TRBJ1-2	TGTGCCAGCAGTGGCCAGGGGGCGCGGGACTATGGCTACACCTTC	CASSGQGARDYGYTF
TRBV18	-	-	TRBJ2-1	TGTGCCAGCTCACCACGATTACTAGATGAGCAGTTCTTC	CASSPRLLDEQFF
TRBV4-3	-	TRBD1	TRBJ1-2	TGCGCCAGCAGCCAAGACTACAGGGGGTCTAACTATGGCTACACCTTC	CASSQDYRGSNYGYTF
TRBV5-6	-	-	TRBJ2-7	TGTGCCAGCAGCGTAGCAGGGGTTAAGACCTACGAGCAGTACTTC	CASSVAGVKTYEQYF
TRBV6-6	-	-	TRBJ1-5	TGTGCCAGCAGACCTCACGAGGTATCGGGTCAGCCCCAGCATTTT	CASRPHEVSGQPQHF
TRBV4-1	-	TRBD2	TRBJ2-1	TGCGCCAGCAGCCAAGTCAGTAGCGGGGGGGCTCCCTATGAGCAGTTCTTC	CASSQVSSGGAPYEQFF
TRBV5-1	-	-	TRBJ2-7	TGCGCCAGCAGCTTGGGTGGGTCAGGTGGCGAGCAGTACTTC	CASSLGGSGGEQYF
TRBV5-4	once	TRBD2	TRBJ2-7	TGTGCCAGCAGCCGACCCGGGGGGTTAACCTACGAGCAGTACTTC	CASSRPGGLTYEQYF
TRBV6-1	-	-	TRBJ2-4	TGTGCCAGCAGTGAGATGGTGTCCGAAACCAAAAACATTCAGTACTTC	CASSEMVSETKNIQYF
TRBV2	-	TRBD2	TRBJ2-3	TGTGCCAGCAGCCAACTAGCGGGGGCGACAGATACGCAGTATTTT	CASSQLAGATDTQYF
TRBV19	-	-	TRBJ2-3	TGTGCCAGTAGTACCCCATGGGCCTTGACTAGCACAGATACGCAGTATTTT	CASSTPWALTSTDTQYF
TRBV28	once	TRBD1	TRBJ1-5	TGTGCCAGCAGCCACTTTGGATCGACAGGGTGGAATCAGCCCCAGCATTTT	CASSHFGSTGWNQPQHF
TRBV18	-	TRBD1	TRBJ2-1	TGTGCCAGCTCCCAAGGCCCGACAGGGGGCATCTCCTACAATGAGCAGTTCTTC	CASSQGPTGGISYNEQFF
TRBV4-1	few	-	TRBJ2-1	TGCGCCAGCAGCCAAGACTATCACAATGAGCAGTTCTTC	CASSQDYHNEQFF
TRBV6-1	-	-	TRBJ2-1	TGTGCCAGCAGTGAGATGGCCGGGACTCACAATGAGCAGTTCTTC	CASSEMAGTHNEQFF
TRBV6-5	few	-	TRBJ1-2	TGTGCCAGCAGGCCGGCGGGGCAGGGCATCGAAGGCTACACCTTC	CASRPAGQGIEGYTF
TRBV19	once	-	TRBJ1-2	TGTGCCAGTACCCGGCAAGGGGAAGGTAACTATGGCTACACCTTC	CASTRQGEGNYGYTF